One sample yielded the 14 T cell receptor beta chains listed below, sequenced in a study of T cell responses to AZD1222 COVID-19 vaccine. Assay used: immunoSEQ multiplex PCR; TCRdb lists only in-frame clones, some missing. The data show 60,000 or so clones, 84% seen once. The source was peripheral blood, collected on day 0 of AZD1222 vaccination. These receptor sequences come from an adult in good health.

The chain combines TRBV28 with TRBJ1-3; 10 bases are shared with TRBD1. The CDR3 is 14 residues long. The J segment lost 6 bases and the V segment lost 9 bases, leaving 8 bases of the junction unmatched. Germline V gene sequence: CDR1 MDHEN, CDR2 SYDVKM. CDR3 nucleotide sequence: TGTGCCAGTTTAGCCGGGACAGGGGCAAACACCATATATTTT. It yields the protein CASLAGTGANTIYF.

The chain carries TRBV5-4 and TRBJ1-6; the D gene is possibly TRBD1 (6 bases). V was clipped by 0 bases and J by 7 bases, with 8 bases between them. The germline gives CDR1 SGHNT, CDR2 YYREEE (reference sequence). The CDR3 runs 14 residues. This CDR3 is CASSLEQGNSPLHF. CDR3 DNA sequence: TGTGCCAGCAGCTTGGAACAGGGCAATTCACCCCTCCACTTT. The complete variable domain, with remaining parts taken from reference TRBV5-4 and TRBJ1-6, reads ETGVTQSPTHLIKTRGQQVTLRCSSQSGHNTVSWYQQALGQGPQFIFQYYREEENGRGNFPPRFSGLQFPNYSSELNVNALELDDSALYLCASSLEQGNSPLHFGNGTRLTVT.

V gene TRBV2 combines with J gene TRBJ2-7; D call uncertain. Trimming took 2 bases from V and 4 from J, leaving 3 bases between them. The CDR3 contains 11 residues. Germline V lookup: CDR1 SNHLY, CDR2 FYNNEI. The CDR3 reads CASSEPYEQYF. DNA for the CDR3: TGTGCCAGCAGTGAACCATACGAGCAGTACTTC.

This chain joins TRBV19 and TRBJ2-3, with D unresolved. The CDR3 spans 15 residues. The germline V gene has CDR1 LNHDA and CDR2 SQIVND (reference sequence). Trimming left V 5 bases short and J 1 base short, with 13 bases between. CDR3 DNA sequence: TGTGCCAGTAGTTCCAGGAACTCGGGCACAGATACGCAGTATTTT. Amino acids: CASSSRNSGTDTQYF.

The V and J genes are TRBV12-5 and TRBJ1-1; no definite D call. V lost 7 bases to trimming and J lost 5 bases, with 17 bases between them. CDR3 length equals 14 residues. From germline, CDR1 is LGHNT and CDR2 FRNRAP. The CDR3 nucleotides are TGTGCTAGTGCCAGAGCGGGGTCTGGAACTGAAGCTTTCTTT. Protein sequence: CASARAGSGTEAFF.

The V and J genes are TRBV2 and TRBJ1-1; D remains ambiguous. This CDR3 region has 14 residues. V gave up 6 bases and J gave up 1 base, with 12 bases separating them. Germline-derived CDR1 and CDR2 are SNHLY and FYNNEI. CDR3 nucleotides: TGTGCCAGCAGAGGCGGGTCTGGGAACACTGAAGCTTTCTTT. Protein product: CASRGGSGNTEAFF.

A single count supports this clone. The chain's CDR3 is CASSFGEEQPQHF. The CDR3 DNA reads TGTGCCAGTAGTTTCGGCGAGGAGCAGCCCCAGCATTTT. The chain recombines TRBV19 with TRBJ1-5, with D uncertain. Trimming stripped 5 bases from V and 7 bases from J, with 12 bases between. Germline V lookup: CDR1 LNHDA, CDR2 SQIVND (reference sequence). This CDR3 comprises 13 residues. The whole variable domain, remainder taken from reference TRBV19 and TRBJ1-5, is DGGITQSPKYLFRKEGQNVTLSCEQNLNHDAMYWYRQDPGQGLRLIYYSQIVNDFQKGDIAEGYSVSREKKESFPLTVTSAQKNPTAFYLCASSFGEEQPQHFGDGTRLSIL.

The chain recombines TRBV12-3 or TRBV12-4 with TRBJ1-2, with 7 bases aligning to TRBD1. The V gene end was trimmed by 7 bases and the J gene end by 10 bases; junction bases not matched to a gene: 12. The CDR3 loop spans 13 amino acids. CDR3 nucleotide sequence: TGTGCCAGCACTCTACAGGGGCAGTTTGACTACACCTTC. Its translation: CASTLQGQFDYTF.

The V call is TRBV10-3, the J call TRBJ1-3; 8 nucleotides align to TRBD1. Trimming removed 0 bases from V and 8 bases from J; junction bases left unmatched: 6. The CDR3 is 15 residues long. The germline CDR1 and CDR2 sequences are ENHRY and SYGVKD. Here the CDR3 DNA reads TGTGCCATCAGTGAGTCAAGGACAGGGTGGGACACCATATATTTT. Protein: CAISESRTGWDTIYF.

The V gene is TRBV2, the J gene TRBJ2-7, with D perhaps matching TRBD1 (6 bases). This CDR3 is built from 16 residues. Germline V gives CDR1 SNHLY, CDR2 FYNNEI. The V gene lost 2 bases and the J gene lost 0 bases, with 14 bases spanning the gap. CDR3 nucleotides: TGTGCCAGCAGTGAACATGAAGACAGGACCTCCTACGAGCAGTACTTC. Its translation: CASSEHEDRTSYEQYF.

V gene TRBV11-2 combines with J gene TRBJ1-2, with TRBD1 identical over 8 bases. Germline V gene data show CDR1 as SGHAT and CDR2 as FQNNGV. The CDR3 covers 15 residues. V gave up 5 bases and J gave up 2 bases; unmatched junction bases: 7. The DNA for the CDR3 is TGTGCCAGCAGCGGCAGGGGGCGCAGAAACTATGGCTACACCTTC. Protein: CASSGRGRRNYGYTF.

The chain is built from TRBV19 and TRBJ2-6, with a possible D match to TRBD2 (5 bases). The CDR3 runs 16 residues. V lost 5 bases and J lost 0, with 11 bases in between. CDR1 and CDR2 (germline): LNHDA, SQIVND (reference sequence). CDR3 nucleotide sequence: TGTGCCAGTAGTTCCATCGGGGTCTCTGGGGCCAACGTCCTGACTTTC. Its protein product is CASSSIGVSGANVLTF.

The chain has TRBV4-1 and TRBJ1-2; 9 bases fit TRBD1. Germline loops: CDR1 MGHRA, CDR2 YSYEKL. The CDR3 is 18 residues long. The J segment lost 7 bases and the V segment lost 3 bases, leaving 18 bases of the junction unmatched. CDR3 in DNA: TGCGCCAGCAGCCAGCTTAGGATCCAGTTGGGACAGGGAAGTGGCTACACCTTC. Residues: CASSQLRIQLGQGSGYTF.

The J gene is TRBJ2-3, the V gene TRBV24-1; D perhaps matches TRBD2 (7 bases). The CDR3 consists of 17 residues. Trimming shortened V by 3 bases and J by 5 bases, and 20 bases separated the two germline ends. CDR1 is KGHDR and CDR2 is SFDVKD in the germline V gene. The CDR3 region has the DNA TGTGCCACCAGTGATCCCCTGGGGGGGGCGGTTGAAGATACGCAGTATTTT. It specifies CATSDPLGGAVEDTQYF.